This is a list of T cell receptor beta chains from one sample in a study of cytomegalovirus exposure and HLA in healthy donors. The repertoire was sequenced with immunoSEQ multiplex PCR; TCRdb's copy has only in-frame clones and lacks some. The data show about 140,000 clones, 73% seen once. Sequenced input: PBMCs. Receptors were obtained from a human donor in good health. Both conserved end residues are trimmed from each CDR3.

TRBV2	TRBJ2-5	ASSSRSGGHQETQY
TRBV6-6	TRBJ1-5	ASRLPGDSNQPQH
TRBV7-6	TRBJ2-5	ASSLGDRLQETQY
TRBV5-6	TRBJ1-5	ASSFGFPGSQH
TRBV28	TRBJ1-5	ASSIGVNQPQH
TRBV7-8	TRBJ2-3	ASSSGTTDSDSQY
TRBV6-1	TRBJ2-3	ASSEFRLASTDTQY
TRBV6-5	TRBJ2-1	ASSPAYNEQF
TRBV29-1	TRBJ2-4	SVEDRGAMEYIQY
TRBV7-6	TRBJ1-5	ASSTGQGRQPQH
TRBV6-1	TRBJ2-1	ASSGVEGNEQF
TRBV14	TRBJ1-1	ASSEPGLMNTEAF
TRBV30	TRBJ2-1	AWSVQGNEQF
TRBV5-1	TRBJ2-5	ASSAQRGGRETQY
TRBV14	TRBJ2-3	ASSLSGGKGDTQY
TRBV28	TRBJ1-1	ASSFRGQGTEAF
TRBV13	TRBJ1-6	ASSLAVNSPLH
TRBV6-5	TRBJ2-5	ASSYRTSVQETQY
TRBV5-1	TRBJ1-5	ASSLSGQGSQPQH
TRBV14	TRBJ2-3	ASSQAPSGGTPDDTQY
TRBV5-1	TRBJ2-1	ASSLGGVGYNEQF
TRBV18	TRBJ2-1	ASSPPVADEQF
TRBV2	TRBJ1-6	ASSPGQVNSPLH
TRBV6-1	TRBJ2-1	ASSGLADYNEQF
TRBV10-3	TRBJ2-2	LSSGGNTGELF
TRBV9	TRBJ2-7	ASSSLAESSEQY
TRBV27	TRBJ2-3	ASRKGLAGEDTQY
TRBV6-5	TRBJ2-7	ASPRGYEQY
TRBV5-4	TRBJ1-1	ASSNRDEYEAF
TRBV7-9	TRBJ2-5	ASSLTGDQY
TRBV2	TRBJ2-3	ASSGGSVFTDTQY
TRBV9	TRBJ2-7	ASSVGLRSYEQY
TRBV19	TRBJ2-7	ASSFAGGDEQY
TRBV6-6	TRBJ1-2	ASSQGTVTYGYT
TRBV5-1	TRBJ1-1	ASSLSGRAEAF
TRBV29-1	TRBJ1-4	SGTGRNEKLF
TRBV15	TRBJ2-1	ATSQGGVAYNEQF
TRBV28	TRBJ2-7	ASSFPRTPPSYEQY
TRBV6-5	TRBJ1-4	ASSLRRGNEKLF
TRBV6-5	TRBJ1-3	ASSRDSGNTIY
TRBV5-5	TRBJ2-7	ASSRPGFHEQY
TRBV15	TRBJ1-1	ATGSDSRARAF
TRBV18	TRBJ2-1	ASSPWGSEQF
TRBV5-8	TRBJ2-1	ASSVLAGGANEQF
TRBV11-2	TRBJ2-2	ASSRWTGANTGELF
TRBV5-1	TRBJ2-1	ASRPSGRPLGGEQF
TRBV4-1	TRBJ1-2	ASSHHQSYGYT
TRBV11-2	TRBJ1-6	ASSRSQNSPLH
TRBV5-1	TRBJ1-2	ASSLDPGRADGYT
TRBV19	TRBJ1-1	ASSTTGGFTEAF